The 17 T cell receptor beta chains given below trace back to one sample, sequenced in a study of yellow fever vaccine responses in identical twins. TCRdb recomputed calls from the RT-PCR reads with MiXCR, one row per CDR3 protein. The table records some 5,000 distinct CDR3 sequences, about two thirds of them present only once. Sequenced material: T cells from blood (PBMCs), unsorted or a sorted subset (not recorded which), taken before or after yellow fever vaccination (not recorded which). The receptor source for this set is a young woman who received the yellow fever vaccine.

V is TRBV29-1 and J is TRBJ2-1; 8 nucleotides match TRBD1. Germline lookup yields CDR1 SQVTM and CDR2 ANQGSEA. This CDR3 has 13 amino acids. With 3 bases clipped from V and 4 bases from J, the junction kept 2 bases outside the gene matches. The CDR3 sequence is CSVDRGLYNEQFF. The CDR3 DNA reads TGCAGCGTTGACAGGGGGCTTTACAATGAGCAGTTCTTC.

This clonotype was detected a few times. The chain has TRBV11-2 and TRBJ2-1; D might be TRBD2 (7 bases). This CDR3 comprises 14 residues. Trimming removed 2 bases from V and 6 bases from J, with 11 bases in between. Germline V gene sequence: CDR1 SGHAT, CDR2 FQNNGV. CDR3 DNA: TGTGCCAGCAGCTTAAATCGGGGGGCCAATGAGCAGTTCTTC. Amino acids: CASSLNRGANEQFF. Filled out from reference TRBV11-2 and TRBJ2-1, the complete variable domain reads EAGVAQSPRYKIIEKRQSVAFWCNPISGHATLYWYQQILGQGPKLLIQFQNNGVVDDSQLPKDRFSAERLKGVDSTLKIQPAKLEDSAVYLCASSLNRGANEQFFGPGTRLTVL.

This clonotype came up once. DNA for the CDR3: TGTGCCAGCAGCTATTCCGGACTAGCGGGAGTTTACAATGAGCAGTTCTTC. Translation gives CASSYSGLAGVYNEQFF. The chain combines TRBV13 with TRBJ2-1, with 13 bases identical to TRBD2. Germline CDR1 PRHDT, CDR2 FYEKMQ (reference sequence). The CDR3 consists of 17 residues. J gave up 4 bases and V 4 bases, and 7 bases lay outside the gene matches.

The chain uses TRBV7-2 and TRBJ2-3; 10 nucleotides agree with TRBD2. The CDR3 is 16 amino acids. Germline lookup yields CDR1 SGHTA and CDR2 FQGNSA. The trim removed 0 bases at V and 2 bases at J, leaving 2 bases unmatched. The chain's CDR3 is CASSLASGGNTDTQYF. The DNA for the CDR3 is TGTGCCAGCAGCTTAGCTAGCGGGGGGAACACAGATACGCAGTATTTT. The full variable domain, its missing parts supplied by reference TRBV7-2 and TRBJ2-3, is GAGVSQSPSNKVTEKGKDVELRCDPISGHTALYWYRQSLGQGLEFLIYFQGNSAPDKSGLPSDRFSAERTGGSVSTLTIQRTQQEDSAVYLCASSLASGGNTDTQYFGPGTRLTVL.

This chain's CDR3 is CSVRAGNTDTQYF. CDR3 coding DNA: TGCAGCGTTAGGGCCGGTAACACAGATACGCAGTATTTT. The rearrangement links TRBV29-1 to TRBJ2-3; D remains unclear. Trimming removed 5 bases from V and 2 bases from J, with 11 bases in between. The CDR3 has 13 residues. CDR1 and CDR2 from the germline V gene are SQVTM and ANQGSEA.

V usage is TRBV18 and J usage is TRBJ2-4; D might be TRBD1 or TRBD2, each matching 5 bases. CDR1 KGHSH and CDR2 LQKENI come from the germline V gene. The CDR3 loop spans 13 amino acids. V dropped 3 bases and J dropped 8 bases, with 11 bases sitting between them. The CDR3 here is CASSPRDLDIQYF. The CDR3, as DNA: TGTGCCAGCTCACCCCGGGACCTGGACATTCAGTACTTC.

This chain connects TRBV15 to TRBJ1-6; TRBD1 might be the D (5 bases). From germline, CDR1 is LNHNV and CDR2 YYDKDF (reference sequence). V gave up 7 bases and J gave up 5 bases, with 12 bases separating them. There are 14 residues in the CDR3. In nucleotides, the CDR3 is TGTGCCACCAAGGGAACAGGTGATAATTCACCCCTCCACTTT. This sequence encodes CATKGTGDNSPLHF.

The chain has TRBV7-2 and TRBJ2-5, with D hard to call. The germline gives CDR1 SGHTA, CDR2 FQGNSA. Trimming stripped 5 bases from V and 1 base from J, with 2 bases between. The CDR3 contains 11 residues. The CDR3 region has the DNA TGTGCCAGCAGCCTCCAAGAGACCCAGTACTTC. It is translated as CASSLQETQYF.

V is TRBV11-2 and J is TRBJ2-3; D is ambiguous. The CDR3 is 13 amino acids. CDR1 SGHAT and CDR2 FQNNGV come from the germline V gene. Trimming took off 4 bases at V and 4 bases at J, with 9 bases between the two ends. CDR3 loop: CASSSISADTQYF. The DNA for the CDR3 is TGTGCCAGCAGCTCAATAAGTGCAGATACGCAGTATTTT.

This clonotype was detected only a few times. CDR3 sequence reads: CATSEGDRESNEQFF. In DNA form, the CDR3 reads TGTGCCACCAGCGAAGGAGACAGGGAGAGCAATGAGCAGTTCTTC. The chain employs TRBV15 and TRBJ2-1, with TRBD1 identical over 7 bases. V trimming: 5 bases; J trimming: 6 bases; junction bases outside the gene matches: 10. This CDR3 has 15 residues. CDR1 and CDR2 from the germline V gene are LNHNV and YYDKDF (reference sequence). Variable domain in full (rest from reference TRBV15 and TRBJ2-1): DAMVIQNPRYQVTQFGKPVTLSCSQTLNHNVMYWYQQKSSQAPKLLFHYYDKDFNNEADTPDNFQSRRPNTSFCFLDIRSPGLGDTAMYLCATSEGDRESNEQFFGPGTRLTVL.

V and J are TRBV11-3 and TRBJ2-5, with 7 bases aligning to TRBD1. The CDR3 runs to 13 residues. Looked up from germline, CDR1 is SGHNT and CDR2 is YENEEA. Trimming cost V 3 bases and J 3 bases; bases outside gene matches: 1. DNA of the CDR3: TGTGCCAGCAGCTTTACAGGGGAAGAGACCCAGTACTTC. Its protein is CASSFTGEETQYF.

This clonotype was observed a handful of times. CDR3 protein: CASSEGTGGSKNIQYF. CDR3 sequence (DNA): TGTGCCAGCAGTGAAGGGACAGGAGGATCCAAAAACATTCAGTACTTC. The genes are TRBV2 and TRBJ2-4; 7 positions match TRBD1. Per the germline V gene, CDR1 is SNHLY and CDR2 is FYNNEI. The CDR3 is made up of 16 amino acids. J gave up 2 bases and V 1 base, and 5 bases lay outside the gene matches. The full variable domain, completed using reference TRBV2 and TRBJ2-4, is EPEVTQTPSHQVTQMGQEVILRCVPISNHLYFYWYRQILGQKVEFLVSFYNNEISEKSEIFDDQFSVERPDGSNFTLKIRSTKLEDSAMYFCASSEGTGGSKNIQYFGAGTRLSVL.

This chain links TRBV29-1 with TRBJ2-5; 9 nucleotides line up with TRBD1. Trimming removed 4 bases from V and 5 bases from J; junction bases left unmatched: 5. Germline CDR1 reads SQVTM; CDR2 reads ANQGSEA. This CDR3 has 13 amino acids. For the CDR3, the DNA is TGCAGCGTTGTCACAGGGGGCGCGGAGACCCAGTACTTC. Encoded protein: CSVVTGGAETQYF.

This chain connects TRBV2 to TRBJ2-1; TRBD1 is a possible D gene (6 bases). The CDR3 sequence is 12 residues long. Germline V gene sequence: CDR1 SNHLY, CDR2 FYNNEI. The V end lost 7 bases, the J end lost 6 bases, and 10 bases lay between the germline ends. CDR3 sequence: CASKTGSNEQFF. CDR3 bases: TGTGCCAGCAAGACAGGAAGCAATGAGCAGTTCTTC.

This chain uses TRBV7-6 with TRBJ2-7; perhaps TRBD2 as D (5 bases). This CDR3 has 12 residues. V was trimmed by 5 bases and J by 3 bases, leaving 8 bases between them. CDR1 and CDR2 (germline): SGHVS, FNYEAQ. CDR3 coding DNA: TGTGCCAGCAGCCGGGCGGGCTACGAGCAGTACTTC. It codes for CASSRAGYEQYF.

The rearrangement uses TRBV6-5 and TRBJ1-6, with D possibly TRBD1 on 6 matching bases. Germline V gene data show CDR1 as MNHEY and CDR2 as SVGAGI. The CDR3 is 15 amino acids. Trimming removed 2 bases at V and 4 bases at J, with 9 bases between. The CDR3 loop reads CASSYRGGYNSPLHF. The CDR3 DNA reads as TGTGCCAGCAGTTACAGAGGGGGTTATAATTCACCCCTCCACTTT.

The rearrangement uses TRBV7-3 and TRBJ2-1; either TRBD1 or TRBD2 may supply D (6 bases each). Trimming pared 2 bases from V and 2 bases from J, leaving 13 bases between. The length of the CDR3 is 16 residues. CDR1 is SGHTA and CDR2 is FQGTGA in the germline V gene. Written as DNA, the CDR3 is TGTGCCAGCAGCTTACGTTCGGGGGCCACCTACAATGAGCAGTTCTTC. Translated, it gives CASSLRSGATYNEQFF.